This T cell receptor beta chain emerged from a study of blood T cells in healthy people across ages. Then a second PCR, running roughly 7 to 11 cycles, was carried out with a sample-barcoded 5' primer and a J-beta primer mix. TCRdb processed the 5' RACE reads anew with MiXCR; each CDR3 protein has one entry. The repertoire holds roughly 1.5 million distinct CDR3 sequences, with about 45% as singletons. This clonotype was detected only a few times. The target antigen is unknown. The CDR3 totals 13 residues. The ends were cut back, 5 bases at V and 2 bases at J, with 10 bases in the middle. Looked up from germline, CDR1 is MNHNY and CDR2 is SVGAGI (reference sequence). General observations from the study: Long-lived donors carried more naive CD4+ cells and greater diversity than aged donors. Older individuals had lower TCR beta diversity per million T cells (the decline was roughly linear).

This chain links TRBV6-6 with TRBJ2-7; no reliable D call. Input material: blood. This sequence originates from a young woman in good health. Here the CDR3 DNA reads TGTGCCAGCAGTATAGGTTTTACCTACGAGCAGTACTTC. This gives the protein CASSIGFTYEQYF.